One and the same sample provided the 27 T cell receptor beta chains below, sequenced in a study of blood T cells in healthy people across ages. A second 7 to 11 cycle PCR used barcoded and J-beta primers. One entry per CDR3 protein, called by TCRdb with MiXCR from the 5' RACE reads. Altogether about 940,000 distinct CDR3 sequences are present, roughly 48% being singletons, with the ten largest covering roughly 13%. Sequenced input: blood. These receptors were obtained from a man under 40 in good health.

Points on this clonotype: Just one base apart from a much larger clone, this may be a read error. The CDR3 DNA follows: TGTGCCAGCAGCCAGGGCCAATCGGGGTACAATGAGCAGTACTTC. Its translation: CASSQGQSGYNEQYF. The V and J genes are TRBV5-4 and TRBJ2-1; the D call may be TRBD1 or TRBD2 (5 bases each). The J call may not be correct, given that the DNA end is closer to TRBJ2-7. The germline V gene encodes CDR1 SGHNT and CDR2 YYREEE (reference sequence). CDR3 size: 15 residues.

Note on this clonotype: It may be a read error: a sequence one base away is much more abundant. The chain uses TRBV30 and TRBJ2-1; D is unresolved. Germline V gives CDR1 GTSNPN, CDR2 SVGIG (reference sequence). The CDR3 runs 11 residues. The CDR3 region has the DNA TGTGCCTGGAGTATCTACGATGAGCAGTTCTTC. Protein: CAWSIYDEQFF.

This rearrangement joins TRBV18 to TRBJ1-5; D gene uncertain. Germline V gene sequence: CDR1 KGHSH, CDR2 LQKENI. The germline V and J ends were trimmed by 0 bases and 0 bases, with 12 bases remaining between them. The CDR3 length is 17 residues. The CDR3, as DNA: TGTGCCAGCTCACCACCGAGGAAGGGCGATAGCAATCAGCCCCAGCATTTT. Its translation is CASSPPRKGDSNQPQHF.

This CDR3 reads CASSRDISYNEQFF. CDR3 sequence (DNA): TGTGCCAGCAGTCGGGACATTTCCTACAATGAGCAGTTCTTC. The chain combines TRBV27 with TRBJ2-1; possibly TRBD1 for D (6 bases). The CDR3 runs to 14 residues. Germline assignment: CDR1 MNHEY and CDR2 SMNVEV (reference sequence). Trimming pared 5 bases from V and 1 base from J, leaving 9 bases between.

The V gene is TRBV2, the J gene TRBJ2-5; D possibly corresponds to TRBD1 (6 bases). The CDR3 is 13 residues long. CDR1 and CDR2 (germline): SNHLY, FYNNEI. Between the trimmed V and J ends, which lost 7 bases and 5 bases, there was a span of 14 bases. Here the CDR3 reads CASIGTRGETQYF. As DNA, the CDR3 is TGTGCCAGCATCGGGACAAGGGGGGAGACCCAGTACTTC.

This clonotype is a singleton in its sample. The rearrangement links TRBV7-6 to TRBJ1-6, with D possibly matching TRBD1 (5 bases). Germline CDR1 reads SGHVS; CDR2 reads FNYEAQ. The CDR3 length is 14 residues. V was cut by 5 bases and J by 8 bases, with 13 bases left in between. CDR3 sequence reads: CASSPQGGHSPLHF. CDR3 nucleotide sequence: TGTGCCAGCAGCCCGCAGGGAGGGCATTCACCCCTCCACTTT.

On this clonotype itself: One end of the junction varies from germline; a read error may be responsible. The chain carries TRBV11-3 and TRBJ2-1; D is tentatively TRBD1 or TRBD2 (6 bases each). The CDR3 consists of 15 residues. Germline values: CDR1 SGHNT, CDR2 YENEEA. The DNA for the CDR3 is TGTGCCAGCAGCTTAGCCGGGGGCCCATACAAGGAGCAGTTCTTC. Encoded protein: CASSLAGGPYKEQFF.

This clonotype turned up a few times. The chain combines TRBV27 with TRBJ1-1, with D perhaps TRBD1 (5 bases). CDR1 is MNHEY, CDR2 SMNVEV, per germline (reference sequence). The V end lost 4 bases, the J end lost 6 bases, and 15 bases lay between the germline ends. CDR3 length: 14 residues. The CDR3: CASSSGWGGSEAFF. The CDR3 DNA reads TGTGCCAGCAGTTCGGGTTGGGGGGGATCTGAAGCTTTCTTT.

This clonotype was recorded a few times. This sequence joins TRBV24-1 and TRBJ2-1; D tentatively fits TRBD1 or TRBD2 (6 bases each). CDR3 length equals 13 residues. The ends were cut back, 12 bases at V and 9 bases at J, with 20 bases in the middle. Per the germline V gene, CDR1 is KGHDR and CDR2 is SFDVKD. Here the CDR3 DNA reads TGTGCCGCGCCCGGGGGCGCTTCCACTGAGCAGTTCTTC. Its protein is CAAPGGASTEQFF.

This clonotype was detected ten times or more. The chain recombines TRBV14 with TRBJ2-6; D gene unclear. Per the germline V gene, CDR1 is SGHDN and CDR2 is FVKESK. The CDR3 is 13 amino acids. Trimming took off 6 bases at V and 0 bases at J, with 3 bases between the two ends. DNA for the CDR3: TGTGCCAGCAGTCACTCTGGGGCCAACGTCCTGACTTTC. Amino acids: CASSHSGANVLTF.

Comments on this clonotype: This may be a read error: a much more frequent sequence differs by one nucleotide. The gene calls are TRBV7-2 and TRBJ2-5; D may be TRBD1 or TRBD2 (5 bases each). The ends were cut back, 2 bases at V and 7 bases at J, with 14 bases in the middle. Germline V CDR1 and CDR2: SGHTA, FQGNSA. The CDR3 runs to 14 residues. The CDR3 bases are TGTGCCAGCAGCTTAATGGGGCACCGGGGGACCCAGTACTTC. It yields the protein CASSLMGHRGTQYF. Combining the CDR3 with reference TRBV7-2 and TRBJ2-5 gives the whole variable domain GAGVSQSPSNKVTEKGKDVELRCDPISGHTALYWYRQSLGQGLEFLIYFQGNSAPDKSGLPSDRFSAERTGGSVSTLTIQRTQQEDSAVYLCASSLMGHRGTQYFGPGTRLLVL.

In this sample, this clonotype turned up many times. The genes are TRBV20-1 and TRBJ2-3; 7 bases map to TRBD1. CDR1 DFQATT and CDR2 SNEGSKA come from the germline V gene (reference sequence). The length of the CDR3 is 14 residues. V shed 3 bases, J shed 2 bases, and the junction held 5 bases outside the gene matches. In DNA form, the CDR3 reads TGCAGTGCTAGTAGGGGGCGGTTCACAGATACGCAGTATTTT. This gives the protein CSASRGRFTDTQYF.

Comment on this clonotype: One junction end disagrees with the germline gene, perhaps due to a read error. The V and J genes are TRBV6-6 and TRBJ2-1; D tentatively reads TRBD1 or TRBD2 (5 bases each). CDR3 length: 12 amino acids. Germline-derived CDR1 and CDR2 are MNHNY and SVGAGI (reference sequence). The CDR3 loop is CASRDWGNERFF. The CDR3 coding sequence is TGTGCCAGCAGGGACTGGGGGAATGAGCGGTTCTTC.

This chain connects TRBV12-3 or TRBV12-4 to TRBJ2-4; D gene unclear. Deletions cut 6 bases from V and 9 bases from J, with 18 bases between. CDR3 length: 14 residues. The CDR3 nucleotides are TGTGCCAGCAGGCTGGAGACCCCGCGCGGCATTCAGTACTTC. Translation: CASRLETPRGIQYF.

This chain links TRBV7-2 with TRBJ2-7; the match to TRBD1 covers 10 bases. The CDR3 contains 15 residues. V shed 4 bases, J shed 2 bases, and the junction held 5 bases outside the gene matches. Germline lookup yields CDR1 SGHTA and CDR2 FQGNSA. CDR3 nucleotides: TGTGCCAGCAGCTGCAAGACAGGGGGCCCCTACGAGCAGTACTTC. Its translation: CASSCKTGGPYEQYF.

The chain combines TRBV6-5 with TRBJ1-6, with a weak D call TRBD1 (5 bases). The germline gives CDR1 MNHEY, CDR2 SVGAGI. The CDR3 extends over 15 amino acids. Trimming removed 5 bases at V and 7 bases at J, with 15 bases between. The CDR3 is CASSIDGGVNSPLHF. In DNA, the CDR3 is TGTGCCAGCAGTATCGACGGAGGGGTCAATTCACCCCTCCACTTT.

The V call is TRBV7-9, the J call TRBJ1-1, with D unclear. The CDR3 has 15 residues. The germline V gene has CDR1 SEHNR and CDR2 FQNEAQ (reference sequence). V lost 10 bases, J lost 3 bases, and 21 bases lay in between. The CDR3 DNA follows: TGTGCCACCAACACAGTGGGCAGAATCGACACTGAAGCTTTCTTT. Its translation: CATNTVGRIDTEAFF. Complete variable domain (other parts from reference TRBV7-9 and TRBJ1-1): DTGVSQNPRHKITKRGQNVTFRCDPISEHNRLYWYRQTLGQGPEFLTYFQNEAQLEKSRLLSDRFSAERPKGSFSTLEIQRTEQGDSAMYLCATNTVGRIDTEAFFGQGTRLTVV.

This chain connects TRBV4-1 to TRBJ2-2; TRBD1 is a possible D gene (5 bases). Per the germline V gene, CDR1 is MGHRA and CDR2 is YSYEKL. CDR3 length: 14 amino acids. Between the trimmed V and J ends, which lost 0 bases and 5 bases, there was a span of 7 bases. The CDR3 loop is CASSQEAGTGELFF. CDR3 in DNA: TGCGCCAGCAGCCAAGAAGCAGGGACCGGGGAGCTGTTTTTT.

The chain employs TRBV4-2 and TRBJ2-1; 9 positions match TRBD2. V lost 0 bases and J lost 4; bases outside the gene matches: 4. The CDR3 is made up of 16 amino acids. CDR1 and CDR2 from the germline V gene are LGHNA and YNFKEQ. CDR3 in amino acids: CASSQEKRGAYNEQFF. CDR3 coding DNA: TGTGCCAGCAGCCAAGAAAAGCGGGGGGCTTACAATGAGCAGTTCTTC.

In DNA, the CDR3 is TGCAGTGCTAGAGATGACAGGAGCTCCTATAATTCACCCCTCCACTTT. This gives the protein CSARDDRSSYNSPLHF. The chain recombines TRBV20-1 with TRBJ1-6; the D gene is possibly TRBD1 (6 bases). V was clipped by 0 bases and J by 0 bases, with 9 bases between them. CDR3 size: 16 residues. Germline V gene sequence: CDR1 DFQATT, CDR2 SNEGSKA (reference sequence).

Only a few counts were recorded for this clonotype. The chain combines TRBV20-1 with TRBJ2-1, with a weak D call TRBD1 (5 bases). The V gene's germline CDR1 is DFQATT and CDR2 SNEGSKA (reference sequence). The ends were cut back, 4 bases at V and 7 bases at J, with 20 bases in the middle. This CDR3 has 15 amino acids. CDR3 sequence (DNA): TGCAGTGCTACGGGCGCAGGGCCGCAAGGGAATGAGCAGTTCTTC. Amino acids: CSATGAGPQGNEQFF.

J is TRBJ1-4 and V is TRBV7-2, with D possibly TRBD1 on 6 matching bases. This CDR3 spans 14 amino acids. Germline CDR1 and CDR2: SGHTA and FQGNSA. With 5 bases removed from V and 5 bases from J, the gap between germline ends came to 12 bases. CDR3 sequence: CASSLGQKNEKLFF. The CDR3 DNA is TGTGCCAGCAGCCTCGGACAGAAGAATGAAAAACTGTTTTTT.

This chain uses TRBV16 with TRBJ1-5, with D unresolved. There are 13 residues in the CDR3. From germline, CDR1 is KGHSY and CDR2 FQNENV. Trimming pared 4 bases from V and 5 bases from J, leaving 9 bases between. The CDR3 bases are TGTGCCAGCAGCCCTGCGGCGGATCAGCCCCAGCATTTT. Encoded protein: CASSPAADQPQHF.

V usage is TRBV7-2 and J usage is TRBJ2-7, with D hard to call. Trimming shortened V by 5 bases and J by 5 bases, and 10 bases separated the two germline ends. Germline V gene data show CDR1 as SGHTA and CDR2 as FQGNSA. The CDR3 is made up of 12 amino acids. Here the CDR3 DNA reads TGTGCCAGCAGCGTGGACCGGGACGAGCAGTACTTC. This encodes CASSVDRDEQYF.

The rearrangement uses TRBV6-2 or TRBV6-3 and TRBJ2-7, with D possibly TRBD2 on 6 matching bases. Germline CDR1 MNHEY, CDR2 SVGEGT. This CDR3 comprises 15 residues. V lost 8 bases to trimming and J lost 4 bases, with 21 bases between them. This CDR3 is CASGPSGVGGYEQYF. In DNA, the CDR3 is TGTGCCAGCGGCCCATCGGGGGTTGGAGGATACGAGCAGTACTTC.

In its sample, this clonotype ranks as medium-sized. V and J are TRBV3-1 and TRBJ2-1, with 8 bases identical to TRBD2. V lost 1 base and J lost 7; bases outside the gene matches: 6. The CDR3 runs 15 residues. Germline CDR1 reads LGHDT; CDR2 reads YNNKEL (reference sequence). CDR3 in DNA: TGTGCCAGCAGCCAAGTGTCTAGCGGGTCGAATGAGCAGTTCTTC. This gives the protein CASSQVSSGSNEQFF.

Remarks on this clonotype: It may be a read error: a sequence one base away is much more abundant. In DNA form, the CDR3 reads TGTGCCAGCACCGGAGCAGGGGGCACAGATACGCAGTATTTT. Protein sequence: CASTGAGGTDTQYF. This chain joins TRBV27 and TRBJ2-3; D might be TRBD1 (6 bases). This CDR3 has 14 amino acids. Trimming shortened V by 7 bases and J by 1 base, and 12 bases separated the two germline ends. CDR1 MNHEY and CDR2 SMNVEV come from the germline V gene (reference sequence).